A selection of T cell receptor beta chains follows, all from one sample in a study of shared clonotypes between healthy human individuals. Sequencing was performed with immunoSEQ multiplex PCR; in TCRdb, only in-frame clones are kept and a portion is missing. The sample has around 500,000 clones, over 60% seen once. The specimen sequenced was PBMCs. The receptors originated from a woman aged 40 to 50 in good health. Some clones in this sample may be carry-over from other donors' samples. CDR3s include the opening cysteine and the closing phenylalanine or tryptophan. A D gene is named only where the DNA matches it firmly. Clone size appears in some rows only: once, few, many, or a class for an expanded clone.

TRBJ1-5	-	TRBV4-1	many	CASSQDPERPQHF	TGCGCCAGCAGCCAAGATCCCGAAAGGCCCCAGCATTTT
TRBJ1-4	TRBD1	TRBV28	few	CASSFGQVWEKLFF	TGTGCCAGCAGTTTCGGACAGGTGTGGGAAAAACTGTTTTTT
TRBJ2-5	TRBD2	TRBV30	once	CARLRTGGQTQYF	TGTGCCCGGCTCCGGACGGGGGGGCAGACCCAGTACTTC
TRBJ2-5	-	TRBV5-1	-	CASFNSGGQETQYF	TGCGCCAGTTTTAACTCCGGGGGACAAGAGACCCAGTACTTC
TRBJ2-7	-	TRBV7-2	few	CASSISTGSSYEQYF	TGTGCCAGCAGCATTTCGACTGGGAGCTCCTACGAGCAGTACTTC
TRBJ2-3	-	TRBV19	-	CASSRQRTDTQYF	TGTGCCAGTAGCCGACAGCGCACAGATACGCAGTATTTT
TRBJ1-2	-	TRBV5-6	-	CASSLVQGGGYGYTF	TGTGCCAGCAGCTTGGTACAGGGAGGGGGCTATGGCTACACCTTC
TRBJ1-5	-	TRBV28	-	CASSTLFPPGLYQPQHF	TGTGCCAGCAGTACCCTATTTCCTCCGGGACTGTATCAGCCCCAGCATTTT
TRBJ1-1	-	TRBV9	-	CASSASRSNTEAFF	TGTGCCAGCAGCGCTTCCCGTTCGAACACTGAAGCTTTCTTT
TRBJ2-1	-	TRBV5-6	-	CASSVRYNEQFF	TGTGCCAGCAGCGTGAGATACAATGAGCAGTTCTTC
TRBJ1-1	-	TRBV5-1	-	CASSLLREHTEAFF	TGCGCCAGCAGCTTACTCCGGGAGCACACTGAAGCTTTCTTT
TRBJ1-3	TRBD1	TRBV28	once	CASRAPGQAISGNTIYF	TGTGCCAGCAGAGCCCCGGGACAGGCTATCTCTGGAAACACCATATATTTT
TRBJ2-7	TRBD1	TRBV10-2	-	CASSDRTGREQYF	TGCGCCAGCAGTGACAGGACAGGGCGCGAGCAGTACTTC
TRBJ1-2	-	TRBV5-1	-	CASSPEWDGYTF	TGCGCCAGCAGCCCGGAATGGGACGGCTACACCTTC
TRBJ2-3	-	TRBV18	-	CASSPLTGNTQYF	TGTGCCAGCTCACCCCTAACAGGGAATACGCAGTATTTT
TRBJ2-1	-	TRBV25-1	-	CASSDSRLVWVF	TGTGCCAGCAGTGATAGCCGGCTGGTGTGGGTCTTC
TRBJ1-1	-	TRBV19	-	CASSIVVTNTEAFF	TGTGCCAGTAGTATAGTGGTTACGAACACTGAAGCTTTCTTT
TRBJ1-5	-	TRBV21-1	once	CASSRGQPPSNQPQHF	TGTGCCAGCAGCAGGGGACAGCCTCCGAGCAATCAGCCCCAGCATTTT
TRBJ2-5	-	TRBV7-3	-	CASSRGARETQYF	TGTGCCAGCAGTCGGGGGGCAAGAGAGACCCAGTACTTC
TRBJ2-1	TRBD2	TRBV27	-	CASRQGTSGRYEQFF	TGTGCCAGCAGACAAGGGACTAGCGGGAGGTATGAGCAGTTCTTC
TRBJ2-6	TRBD1	TRBV18	once	CASSPGQGYSGANVLTF	TGTGCCAGCTCACCGGGACAGGGTTATTCAGGGGCCAACGTCCTGACTTTC
TRBJ2-7	TRBD2	TRBV27	-	CASRVSERGYEQYF	TGTGCCAGCAGAGTGAGCGAGCGGGGGTACGAGCAGTACTTC
TRBJ2-3	-	TRBV7-6	few	CASSPPRGADTQYF	TGTGCCAGCAGCCCCCCCCGAGGGGCAGATACGCAGTATTTT
TRBJ2-7	-	TRBV5-1	-	CASSLGQDLSYEQYF	TGCGCCAGCAGCTTGGGCCAGGATCTATCCTACGAGCAGTACTTC
TRBJ1-1	-	TRBV7-9	few	CASSLETGTEAFF	TGTGCCAGCAGCTTAGAGACAGGCACTGAAGCTTTCTTT
TRBJ1-4	-	TRBV7-8	-	CASSLNNEKLFF	TGTGCCAGCAGCCTGAATAATGAAAAACTGTTTTTT
TRBJ2-1	TRBD2	TRBV6-4	once	CASSRAGGFSYNEQFF	TGTGCCAGCAGTAGGGCGGGGGGCTTCTCCTACAATGAGCAGTTCTTC
TRBJ1-5	-	TRBV2	many	CASSEGAVSNQPQHF	TGTGCCAGCAGTGAAGGGGCGGTTAGCAATCAGCCCCAGCATTTT
TRBJ1-2	-	TRBV2	-	CASSVRERGYTF	TGTGCCAGCAGTGTAAGGGAACGGGGCTACACCTTC
TRBJ2-7	-	TRBV6-6	-	CASSPDTYEQYF	TGTGCCAGCAGCCCTGACACCTACGAGCAGTACTTC
TRBJ2-5	-	TRBV9	many	CASSAPSQETQYF	TGTGCCAGCAGCGCCCCTAGTCAAGAGACCCAGTACTTC
TRBJ2-1	-	TRBV7-9	-	CASSLIVGGNEQFF	TGTGCCAGCAGCTTAATCGTGGGTGGCAATGAGCAGTTCTTC
TRBJ2-6	-	TRBV15	-	CATSYPGTGRSGANVLTF	TGTGCCACCAGCTACCCAGGCACAGGGCGCTCTGGGGCCAACGTCCTGACTTTC
TRBJ1-4	-	TRBV5-5	-	CASSRPGRGKLFF	TGTGCCAGCAGCAGACCGGGCCGCGGGAAACTGTTTTTT
TRBJ2-5	-	TRBV25-1	-	CASSEYPVETQYF	TGTGCCAGCAGTGAATATCCGGTTGAGACCCAGTACTTC
TRBJ1-2	-	TRBV12-5	-	CASGNSNYGYTF	TGTGCTAGTGGTAACAGTAACTATGGCTACACCTTC
TRBJ2-7	TRBD2	TRBV5-6	-	CASSPAGLASYEQYF	TGTGCCAGCAGCCCAGCGGGACTAGCATCCTACGAGCAGTACTTC
TRBJ1-2	-	TRBV19	few	CASRVANYGYTF	TGTGCCAGTAGGGTCGCTAACTATGGCTACACCTTC
TRBJ1-1	-	TRBV19	-	CASSIPGAGVNTEAFF	TGTGCCAGTAGTATACCGGGTGCCGGGGTGAACACTGAAGCTTTCTTT
TRBJ1-2	-	TRBV7-3	-	CASSPGRAWGYTF	TGTGCCAGCAGCCCGGGCAGGGCATGGGGCTACACCTTC
TRBJ1-3	TRBD1	TRBV28	-	CASSNPSTGYGNTIYF	TGTGCCAGCAGCAATCCCTCGACAGGGTACGGAAACACCATATATTTT
TRBJ1-2	-	TRBV18	few	CASSPREEGGYTF	TGTGCCAGCTCACCACGGGAAGAGGGTGGCTACACCTTC
TRBJ2-5	-	TRBV5-4	-	CASSTGAAQTQYF	TGTGCCAGCAGCACGGGGGCAGCTCAGACCCAGTACTTC
TRBJ1-1	-	TRBV27	-	CASSLSPGGTEAFF	TGTGCCAGCAGTTTAAGTCCCGGAGGCACTGAAGCTTTCTTT
TRBJ2-4	-	TRBV28	-	CASRGLGSIAKNIQYF	TGTGCCAGCAGGGGCCTGGGGTCTATAGCCAAAAACATTCAGTACTTC
TRBJ1-5	-	TRBV7-3	-	CAPMEGVNQPQHF	TGTGCCCCGATGGAGGGCGTCAATCAGCCCCAGCATTTT
TRBJ1-2	-	TRBV6-1	-	CASSEWSGSGYGYTF	TGTGCCAGCAGTGAATGGTCAGGGAGCGGCTATGGCTACACCTTC
TRBJ1-5	TRBD1	TRBV5-8	-	CASSRGQGAQPQHF	TGTGCCAGCAGCCGAGGACAGGGGGCTCAGCCCCAGCATTTT
TRBJ2-7	-	TRBV4-2	-	CASSQDPLSYEQYF	TGTGCCAGCAGCCAAGATCCCCTCTCCTACGAGCAGTACTTC
TRBJ2-2	TRBD2	TRBV19	-	CASSTQRGTGELFF	TGTGCCAGTAGTACCCAGCGGGGAACCGGGGAGCTGTTTTTT
TRBJ2-2	-	TRBV10-1	-	CASTVQWGTGELFF	TGCGCCAGCACCGTCCAGTGGGGAACCGGGGAGCTGTTTTTT
TRBJ1-1	-	TRBV5-1	few	CASSLDVGGEAFF	TGCGCCAGCAGCTTGGACGTCGGGGGAGAAGCTTTCTTT
TRBJ2-2	TRBD1	TRBV19	few	CASRGTGLTGELFF	TGTGCCAGTAGGGGGACAGGGCTCACCGGGGAGCTGTTTTTT